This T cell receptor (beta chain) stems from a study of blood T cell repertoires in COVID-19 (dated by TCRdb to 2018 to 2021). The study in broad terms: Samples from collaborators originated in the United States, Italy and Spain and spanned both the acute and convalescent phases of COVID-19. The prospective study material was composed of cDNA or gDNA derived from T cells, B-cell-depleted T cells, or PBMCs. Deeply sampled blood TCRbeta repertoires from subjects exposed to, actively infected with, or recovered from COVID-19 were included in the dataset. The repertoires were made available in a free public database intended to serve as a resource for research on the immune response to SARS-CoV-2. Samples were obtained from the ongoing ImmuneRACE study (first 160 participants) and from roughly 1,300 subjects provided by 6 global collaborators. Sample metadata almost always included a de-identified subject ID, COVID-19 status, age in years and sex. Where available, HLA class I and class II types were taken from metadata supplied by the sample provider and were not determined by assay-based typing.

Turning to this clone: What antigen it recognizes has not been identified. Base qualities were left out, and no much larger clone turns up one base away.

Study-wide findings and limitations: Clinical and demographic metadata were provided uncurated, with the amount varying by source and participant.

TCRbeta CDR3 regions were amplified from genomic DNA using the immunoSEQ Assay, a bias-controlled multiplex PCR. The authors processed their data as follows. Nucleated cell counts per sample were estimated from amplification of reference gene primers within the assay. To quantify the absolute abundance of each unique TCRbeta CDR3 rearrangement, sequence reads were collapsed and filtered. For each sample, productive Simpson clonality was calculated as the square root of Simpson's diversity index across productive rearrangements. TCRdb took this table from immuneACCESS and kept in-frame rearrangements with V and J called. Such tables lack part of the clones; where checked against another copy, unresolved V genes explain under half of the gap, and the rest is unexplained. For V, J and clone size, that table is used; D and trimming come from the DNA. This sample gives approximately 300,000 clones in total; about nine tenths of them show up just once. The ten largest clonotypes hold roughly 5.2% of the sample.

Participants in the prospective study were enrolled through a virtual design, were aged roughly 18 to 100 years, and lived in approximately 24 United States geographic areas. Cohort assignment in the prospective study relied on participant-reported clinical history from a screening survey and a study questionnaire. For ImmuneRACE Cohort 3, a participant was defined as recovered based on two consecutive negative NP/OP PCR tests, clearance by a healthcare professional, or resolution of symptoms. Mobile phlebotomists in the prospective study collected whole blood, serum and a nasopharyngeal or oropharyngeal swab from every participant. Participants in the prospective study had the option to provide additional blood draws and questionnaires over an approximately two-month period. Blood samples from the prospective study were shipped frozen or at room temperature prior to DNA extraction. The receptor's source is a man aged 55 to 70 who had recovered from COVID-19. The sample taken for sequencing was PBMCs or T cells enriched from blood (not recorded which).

This receptor carries the CDR3 CASSPGTGGIGYTF. The DNA reads TGTGCCAGCAGCCCCGGGACAGGGGGGATCGGCTACACCTTC. The V and J segments used are TRBV9 and TRBJ1-2; a stretch of 11 junction bases matches TRBD1. As encoded in the germline V gene, CDR1 is SGDLS while CDR2 is YYNGEE. Relative to germline, V is missing 4 bases and J is missing 8 bases, with 7 bases of the junction outside any gene match. The CDR3, from cysteine to phenylalanine, totals 14 residues. Here the CDR3 DNA is all that survives: 42 bases in frame from base 1. Full variable domain (CDR3 extended with the reference TRBV9 and TRBJ1-2 proteins): DSGVTQTPKHLITATGQRVTLRCSPRSGDLSVYWYQQSLDQGLQFLIQYYNGEERAKGNILERFSAQQFPDLHSELNLSSLELGDSALYFCASSPGTGGIGYTFGSGTRLTVV.